This TCR beta chain was captured in a study of control samples from healthy donors and cancer patients. Libraries were prepared by immunoSEQ multiplex PCR; TCRdb keeps only in-frame clonotypes and omits some of them. The table shows 90,000 to 150,000 clones, with roughly 90% occurring only once. The germline V gene has CDR1 MNHEY and CDR2 SMNVEV (reference sequence). The CDR3 totals 16 residues. Trimming left V 5 bases short and J 3 bases short, with 20 bases between. The receptor was isolated from a woman aged 18-29 years in good health. The specimen was blood. V gene TRBV27 combines with J gene TRBJ2-7; the D call may be TRBD1 or TRBD2 (6 bases each). The CDR3 coding sequence is TGTGCCAGCAGTCCCCTAGGAGGGGGGTTGAACTACGAGCAGTACTTC. Translated: CASSPLGGGLNYEQYF.